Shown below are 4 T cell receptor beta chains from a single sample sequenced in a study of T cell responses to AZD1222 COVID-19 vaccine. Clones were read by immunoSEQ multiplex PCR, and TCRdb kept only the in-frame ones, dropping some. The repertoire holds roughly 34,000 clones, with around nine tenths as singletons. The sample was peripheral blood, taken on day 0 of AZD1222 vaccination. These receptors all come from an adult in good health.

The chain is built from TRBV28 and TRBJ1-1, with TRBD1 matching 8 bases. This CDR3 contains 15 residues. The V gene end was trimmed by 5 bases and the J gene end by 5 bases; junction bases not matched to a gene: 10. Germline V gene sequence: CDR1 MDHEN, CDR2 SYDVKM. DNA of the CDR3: TGTGCCAGCAGTCATGAGGCAGGGGGCAGGACTGAAGCTTTCTTT. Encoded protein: CASSHEAGGRTEAFF.

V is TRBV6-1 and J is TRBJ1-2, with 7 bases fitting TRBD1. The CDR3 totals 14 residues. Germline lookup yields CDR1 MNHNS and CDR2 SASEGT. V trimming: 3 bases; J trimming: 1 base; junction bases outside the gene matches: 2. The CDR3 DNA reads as TGTGCCAGCAGTGAGGGACAGATTAACTATGGCTACACCTTC. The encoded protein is CASSEGQINYGYTF.

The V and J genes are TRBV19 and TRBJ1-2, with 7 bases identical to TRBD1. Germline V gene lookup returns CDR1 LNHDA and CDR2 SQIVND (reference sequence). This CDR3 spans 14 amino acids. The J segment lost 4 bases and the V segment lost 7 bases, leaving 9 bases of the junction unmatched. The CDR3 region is CASNSDRDPYGYTF. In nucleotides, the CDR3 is TGTGCCAGTAACTCCGACAGGGACCCCTATGGCTACACCTTC. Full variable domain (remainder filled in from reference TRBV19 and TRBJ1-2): DGGITQSPKYLFRKEGQNVTLSCEQNLNHDAMYWYRQDPGQGLRLIYYSQIVNDFQKGDIAEGYSVSREKKESFPLTVTSAQKNPTAFYLCASNSDRDPYGYTFGSGTRLTVV.

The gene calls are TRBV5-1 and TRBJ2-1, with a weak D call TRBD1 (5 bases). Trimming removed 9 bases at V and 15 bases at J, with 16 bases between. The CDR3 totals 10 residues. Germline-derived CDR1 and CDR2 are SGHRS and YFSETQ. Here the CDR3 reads CATPVDSRFF. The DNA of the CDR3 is TGCGCCACCCCAGTCGACAGCCGGTTCTTC. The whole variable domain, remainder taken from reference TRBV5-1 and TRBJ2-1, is KAGVTQTPRYLIKTRGQQVTLSCSPISGHRSVSWYQQTPGQGLQFLFEYFSETQRNKGNFPGRFSGRQFSNSRSEMNVSTLELGDSALYLCATPVDSRFFGPGTRLTVL.